A single sample gave rise to the 13 T cell receptor beta chains below, sequenced in a study of response to subunit inactivated influenza vaccine. TCRdb used MiXCR to reprocess the RT-PCR reads, holding one entry per CDR3 protein. The profile covers about 620,000 distinct CDR3 sequences, with 12% appearing a single time and roughly a tenth taken by the ten largest. Here the sequenced sample was PBMCs from blood, taken on the day of vaccination. These receptors all come from a man aged 50-59 years who received an inactivated influenza vaccine.

This clonotype was counted ten times or more. The gene calls are TRBV5-1 and TRBJ2-1; 7 bases align to TRBD2. Losses at the gene ends were 7 bases for V and 0 bases for J; bases not matched to a gene: 7. The CDR3 consists of 15 residues. From germline, CDR1 is SGHRS and CDR2 YFSETQ. The CDR3 sequence is CASRQGLSSYNEQFF. The CDR3 nucleotides read TGCGCCAGCCGGCAGGGACTAAGCTCCTACAATGAGCAGTTCTTC.

This chain links TRBV24-1 with TRBJ2-6; maybe TRBD1 (6 bases). There are 14 residues in the CDR3. Trimming took 2 bases from V and 13 from J, leaving 14 bases between them. Per germline, CDR1 KGHDR and CDR2 SFDVKD. The CDR3: CATSDSGEPRVLTF. The DNA of the CDR3 is TGTGCCACCAGTGATTCAGGGGAACCAAGGGTCCTGACTTTC.

This clonotype occurred a few times. The J gene is TRBJ2-2, the V gene TRBV7-2, with a possible D match to TRBD2 (6 bases). Germline values: CDR1 SGHTA, CDR2 FQGNSA. The V end was cut by 5 bases, the J end by 4 bases, with 11 bases between. The CDR3 has 14 residues. CDR3 amino acids: CASSPGSFTGELFF. The CDR3 bases are TGTGCCAGCAGCCCCGGGAGTTTCACCGGGGAGCTGTTTTTT.

At least ten counts were recorded for this clonotype. CDR3 region: CASSAGQGNYEQYF. CDR3 DNA: TGTGCCAGCAGCGCCGGACAGGGGAACTACGAGCAGTACTTC. This chain uses TRBV9 with TRBJ2-7; 9 bases map to TRBD1. Germline lookup yields CDR1 SGDLS and CDR2 YYNGEE. V shed 3 bases and J 3 bases; nucleotides not matched to a gene: 4. The length of the CDR3 is 14 residues. Drawing the rest from reference TRBV9 and TRBJ2-7, the complete variable domain is DSGVTQTPKHLITATGQRVTLRCSPRSGDLSVYWYQQSLDQGLQFLIQYYNGEERAKGNILERFSAQQFPDLHSELNLSSLELGDSALYFCASSAGQGNYEQYFGPGTRLTVT.

In this sample, this clonotype turned up a few times. This rearrangement joins TRBV6-5 to TRBJ2-5; D gene uncertain. Per germline, CDR1 MNHEY and CDR2 SVGAGI. Trimming took off 5 bases at V and 3 bases at J, with 7 bases between the two ends. The length of the CDR3 is 12 residues. CDR3 residues: CASSKGKETQYF. CDR3 nucleotide sequence: TGTGCCAGCAGTAAGGGTAAAGAGACCCAGTACTTC.

This clonotype turned up a few times. V is TRBV7-2 and J is TRBJ2-7; 9 bases match TRBD1. The CDR3 spans 15 residues. Trimming at V came to 5 bases and at J to 5 bases, leaving 10 bases not matched to a gene. Germline V gene lookup returns CDR1 SGHTA and CDR2 FQGNSA. The CDR3 spells CASSRRVGQGNEQYF. The CDR3 region has the DNA TGTGCCAGCAGCCGACGGGTCGGACAGGGGAACGAGCAGTACTTC.

The J gene is TRBJ2-1, the V gene TRBV5-6, with D perhaps matching TRBD2 (5 bases). The CDR3 covers 15 residues. Between the trimmed V and J ends, which lost 0 bases and 3 bases, there was a span of 10 bases. CDR1 is SGHDT, CDR2 YYEEEE, per germline. The CDR3: CASSLGKADYNEQFF. The DNA of the CDR3 is TGTGCCAGCAGCTTGGGAAAAGCGGACTACAATGAGCAGTTCTTC. The variable domain in full, with the rest retrieved from reference TRBV5-6 and TRBJ2-1, is DAGVTQSPTHLIKTRGQQVTLRCSPKSGHDTVSWYQQALGQGPQFIFQYYEEEERQRGNFPDRFSGHQFPNYSSELNVNALLLGDSALYLCASSLGKADYNEQFFGPGTRLTVL.

This chain joins TRBV7-2 and TRBJ1-1; D remains ambiguous. V was pared by 8 bases and J by 2 bases, with 18 bases between. The CDR3 has 15 amino acids. Per germline, CDR1 SGHTA and CDR2 FQGNSA. The CDR3, as DNA: TGTGCCAGCGTTCCCGGGTCACCATTAAACACTGAAGCTTTCTTT. Its protein is CASVPGSPLNTEAFF. The full variable domain, its missing parts supplied by reference TRBV7-2 and TRBJ1-1, is GAGVSQSPSNKVTEKGKDVELRCDPISGHTALYWYRQSLGQGLEFLIYFQGNSAPDKSGLPSDRFSAERTGGSVSTLTIQRTQQEDSAVYLCASVPGSPLNTEAFFGQGTRLTVV.

This clonotype was observed a few times. The DNA for the CDR3 is TGTGCCAGCAGTTACTCGACCGAGCAGTACTTC. It yields the protein CASSYSTEQYF. The chain carries TRBV6-5 and TRBJ2-7, with D hard to call. Germline V lookup: CDR1 MNHEY, CDR2 SVGAGI. This CDR3 is 11 amino acids long. The ends were cut back, 0 bases at V and 6 bases at J, with 3 bases in the middle.

The chain links TRBV6-1 to TRBJ2-1, with 9 nucleotides matching TRBD1. The length of the CDR3 is 15 residues. Per germline, CDR1 MNHNS and CDR2 SASEGT. The ends lost 6 bases at V and 6 bases at J; junction bases unmatched: 9. CDR3 in DNA: TGTGCCAGCAGCCTCCCGGGACAGGGAGGCAATGAGCAGTTCTTC. It yields the protein CASSLPGQGGNEQFF.

This clonotype turned up a few times. The chain has TRBV6-1 and TRBJ2-5; D gene uncertain. Deletions cut 4 bases from V and 5 bases from J, with 8 bases between. Per the germline V gene, CDR1 is MNHNS and CDR2 is SASEGT. This CDR3 spans 12 amino acids. CDR3 nucleotides: TGTGCCAGCAGTGTTAATGGGGAGACCCAGTACTTC. Amino acid sequence: CASSVNGETQYF.

The chain uses TRBV20-1 and TRBJ2-5, with TRBD2 identical over 11 bases. J gave up 4 bases and V 5 bases, and 9 bases lay outside the gene matches. CDR1 and CDR2 (germline): DFQATT, SNEGSKA (reference sequence). The CDR3 is made up of 15 amino acids. The DNA for the CDR3 is TGCAGTGCTGGGCCGGGACTAGCGGTGGGAGAGACCCAGTACTTC. Amino acids: CSAGPGLAVGETQYF.

This clonotype was observed many times. J is TRBJ2-1 and V is TRBV5-1; D may correspond to TRBD1 or TRBD2 (6 bases each). Deletions cut 8 bases from V and 3 bases from J, with 15 bases between. The CDR3 runs 14 residues. The germline V gene encodes CDR1 SGHRS and CDR2 YFSETQ. The CDR3 here is CASKEGGNYNEQFF. The CDR3 DNA reads as TGCGCCAGTAAGGAGGGGGGAAACTACAATGAGCAGTTCTTC.